This TCR beta chain was sequenced during a study of T-cell reconstitution after alpha-beta-depleted transplantation in children. A library of TCRbeta sequences, prepared with unique molecular identifiers, was generated. TCRdb reprocessed the PCR reads with MiXCR, giving one entry per CDR3 protein. The top ten hold 25% to 30% of the sample, which has about 440,000 distinct CDR3 sequences, approximately 41% seen once. The sequencing used PBMCs, collected before TCRalphabeta/CD19-depleted stem cell transplant. This clonotype was obtained from a girl aged 2 to 10 with aplastic anemia, due to receive a stem cell transplant.

CDR3 sequence (DNA): TGCAGCGTTGGACCGGGACAGGGTGTTTACGAGCAGTACTTC. It encodes CSVGPGQGVYEQYF. The chain is built from TRBV29-1 and TRBJ2-7; the match to TRBD1 covers 9 bases. This CDR3 comprises 14 residues. CDR1 and CDR2 from the germline V gene are SQVTM and ANQGSEA. V was pared by 4 bases and J by 4 bases, with 8 bases of the junction left unmatched.